These T cell receptor beta chains were read from a single sample in a study of blood T cell repertoires in COVID-19. Using immunoSEQ multiplex PCR, the repertoire was profiled, and TCRdb retains in-frame clones only, with some absent. The sample records 140,000 or so clones, around nine tenths being singletons. Material for sequencing was peripheral blood. The receptor set was obtained from a woman between 50 and 59 years old with active or convalescent COVID-19. The CDR3 runs from the conserved cysteine through the conserved F or W. D genes are given only for firm matches. Not every row has a clone size; where given, it reads once, few, many or a size class.

clone size,J gene,V gene,D gene,CDR3 protein,CDR3 DNA
.,TRBJ1-1,TRBV5-5,.,CASSFGFKNTEAFF,TGTGCCAGCAGCTTCGGGTTTAAGAACACTGAAGCTTTCTTT
.,TRBJ2-3,TRBV4-3,TRBD1,CASSQGTGIDTQYF,TGCGCCAGCAGCCAAGGGACAGGGATAGATACGCAGTATTTT
.,TRBJ2-5,TRBV3-1/TRBV3-2,TRBD2,CASSQVPLAGDQETQYF,TGTGCCAGCAGCCAAGTCCCGCTAGCGGGGGACCAAGAGACCCAGTACTTC
few,TRBJ2-1,TRBV2,.,CASRPQGNEQFF,TGTGCCAGCAGGCCACAGGGTAATGAGCAGTTCTTC
.,TRBJ2-7,TRBV28,.,CASSLQGSYEQYF,TGTGCCAGCAGTTTACAGGGCTCCTACGAGCAGTACTTC
.,TRBJ1-2,TRBV19,TRBD1,CASSTGGGGYTF,TGTGCCAGTTCTACAGGGGGCGGAGGCTACACCTTC
once,TRBJ2-1,TRBV4-3,TRBD2,CASSQVPGLAEHNEQFF,TGCGCCAGCAGCCAAGTCCCCGGACTAGCGGAACACAATGAGCAGTTCTTC
.,TRBJ2-1,TRBV4-3,TRBD2,CASSQDGALAGEGNEQFF,TGCGCCAGCAGCCAAGATGGGGCCCTAGCGGGAGAAGGCAATGAGCAGTTCTTC
.,TRBJ1-2,TRBV7-2,TRBD1,CASSRTGGAYGYTF,TGTGCCAGCAGCCGCACAGGGGGTGCCTATGGCTACACCTTC
.,TRBJ1-2,TRBV15,TRBD1,CATSRPDRGLGYTF,TGTGCCACCAGCAGACCGGACAGGGGGCTTGGCTACACCTTC
.,TRBJ1-3,TRBV18,.,CASSPSPGVENTIYF,TGTGCCAGCTCACCCAGCCCGGGGGTCGAAAACACCATATATTTT
.,TRBJ2-7,TRBV7-9,TRBD2,CASSYLSGSTYEQYF,TGTGCCAGCAGCTACCTCAGCGGGAGTACTTACGAGCAGTACTTC
.,TRBJ2-2,TRBV9,.,CASSPHSGKNTGELFF,TGTGCCAGCAGCCCCCACTCGGGGAAGAACACCGGGGAGCTGTTTTTT
.,TRBJ1-6,TRBV5-1,TRBD1,CASSQSGQSYSPLHF,TGCGCCAGCAGCCAATCGGGACAGTCTTATTCACCCCTCCACTTT
.,TRBJ1-6,TRBV4-3,.,CASSQEVAGASSYNSPLHF,TGCGCCAGCAGCCAAGAAGTCGCAGGGGCCAGCTCCTATAATTCACCCCTCCACTTT
.,TRBJ1-2,TRBV28,TRBD1,CASRGTGNYGYTF,TGTGCCAGCAGGGGGACAGGGAACTATGGCTACACCTTC
.,TRBJ1-3,TRBV11-2,.,CASSLPGGNGNTIYF,TGTGCCAGCAGCTTACCCGGAGGGAATGGAAACACCATATATTTT
.,TRBJ2-3,TRBV27,TRBD2,CASSRGLVSSTDTQYF,TGTGCCAGCAGCCGGGGACTAGTGAGTAGCACAGATACGCAGTATTTT
few,TRBJ1-2,TRBV28,.,CASSFGGKVYGYTF,TGTGCCAGCAGTTTCGGGGGTAAGGTCTATGGCTACACCTTC
.,TRBJ2-1,TRBV5-1,.,CASSLTNEQFF,TGCGCCAGCAGCCTGACTAATGAGCAGTTCTTC
.,TRBJ2-1,TRBV18,.,CASSPGPYRVF,TGTGCCAGCTCACCTGGTCCTTACAGGGTCTTC
.,TRBJ1-2,TRBV7-2,.,CASSRNPDRKGGYTF,TGTGCCAGCAGCCGCAACCCGGACAGAAAAGGGGGCTACACCTTC
.,TRBJ1-2,TRBV27,.,CASSRKGQPNYGYTF,TGTGCCAGCAGTAGAAAGGGACAACCGAACTATGGCTACACCTTC
.,TRBJ1-1,TRBV5-4,.,CASLPEGQRNTEAFF,TGTGCCAGCCTGCCTGAGGGACAACGGAACACTGAAGCTTTCTTT
.,TRBJ2-7,TRBV5-4,TRBD2,CASSWGGRAIEQYF,TGTGCCAGCAGCTGGGGCGGGAGGGCCATCGAGCAGTACTTC
.,TRBJ2-5,TRBV27,.,CASSSLGAGKETQYF,TGTGCCAGCAGTTCCCTTGGGGCAGGGAAAGAGACCCAGTACTTC
.,TRBJ2-7,TRBV7-2,TRBD2,CASSRGLAGGEQYF,TGTGCCAGCAGCCGGGGACTAGCGGGAGGCGAGCAGTACTTC
.,TRBJ2-1,TRBV27,.,CASSSGLYNEQFF,TGTGCCAGCAGTAGCGGGCTGTACAATGAGCAGTTCTTC
.,TRBJ1-3,TRBV18,TRBD1,CASSPGTGERNTIYF,TGTGCCAGCTCACCGGGGACAGGGGAGAGAAACACCATATATTTT
.,TRBJ2-7,TRBV28,TRBD1,CASSQGQGLDEQYF,TGTGCCAGCAGCCAGGGACAGGGATTGGACGAGCAGTACTTC
once,TRBJ1-5,TRBV30,.,CAWSSSGGPYQPQHF,TGTGCCTGGAGTAGTTCCGGGGGACCCTATCAGCCCCAGCATTTT
.,TRBJ1-2,TRBV4-3,.,CASSHLQNTLQYTF,TGCGCCAGCAGCCACCTCCAGAACACCCTCCAGTACACCTTC
.,TRBJ1-1,TRBV6-2/TRBV6-3,.,CASSLYGTTEAFF,TGTGCCAGCAGTCTATACGGTACCACTGAAGCTTTCTTT
.,TRBJ1-1,TRBV7-2,.,CASSLEVAGGGTEAFF,TGTGCCAGCAGCTTAGAAGTAGCCGGGGGTGGCACTGAAGCTTTCTTT
.,TRBJ1-1,TRBV6-5,.,CASRDDKVMNTEAFF,TGTGCCAGCAGAGACGACAAGGTCATGAACACTGAAGCTTTCTTT
.,TRBJ2-3,TRBV7-9,.,CASSPPIADTQYF,TGTGCCAGCAGCCCCCCTATTGCAGATACGCAGTATTTT
.,TRBJ2-2,TRBV5-1,.,CASSLRLAANTGELFF,TGCGCCAGCAGCTTGAGGTTAGCAGCGAACACCGGGGAGCTGTTTTTT
few,TRBJ2-7,TRBV29-1,TRBD1,CSVSGTGVGEQYF,TGCAGCGTCTCCGGGACAGGGGTGGGCGAGCAGTACTTC
.,TRBJ2-2,TRBV9,.,CASSVNVLSTGELFF,TGTGCCAGCAGCGTTAACGTTCTTAGCACCGGGGAGCTGTTTTTT
.,TRBJ2-1,TRBV4-2,TRBD2,CASSQEPGTSLWHEQFF,TGTGCCAGCAGCCAAGAACCGGGGACTAGCCTTTGGCATGAGCAGTTCTTC
.,TRBJ2-3,TRBV18,.,CASSTSRSTDTQYF,TGTGCCAGCTCCACGTCACGGAGCACAGATACGCAGTATTTT
.,TRBJ2-7,TRBV7-6,TRBD2,CASSKGLEDEQYF,TGTGCCAGCAGCAAAGGACTAGAGGACGAGCAGTACTTC
.,TRBJ2-3,TRBV3-1/TRBV3-2,.,CASSPSTVSTDTQYF,TGTGCCAGCAGCCCGAGCACCGTTAGCACAGATACGCAGTATTTT
.,TRBJ2-7,TRBV6-5,.,CASSVHRETFEQYF,TGTGCCAGCAGCGTTCACAGGGAGACTTTCGAGCAGTACTTC
.,TRBJ2-7,TRBV5-1,TRBD1,CASSLGGTGRYEQYF,TGCGCCAGCAGCTTGGGCGGGACAGGGCGATACGAGCAGTACTTC
.,TRBJ2-4,TRBV24-1,TRBD1,CAGKGQAPLIQYF,TGTGCCGGAAAGGGACAGGCGCCTTTAATTCAGTACTTC
.,TRBJ2-1,TRBV9,.,CASSVAGSLNEQFF,TGTGCCAGCAGCGTAGCGGGTAGCTTGAATGAGCAGTTCTTC